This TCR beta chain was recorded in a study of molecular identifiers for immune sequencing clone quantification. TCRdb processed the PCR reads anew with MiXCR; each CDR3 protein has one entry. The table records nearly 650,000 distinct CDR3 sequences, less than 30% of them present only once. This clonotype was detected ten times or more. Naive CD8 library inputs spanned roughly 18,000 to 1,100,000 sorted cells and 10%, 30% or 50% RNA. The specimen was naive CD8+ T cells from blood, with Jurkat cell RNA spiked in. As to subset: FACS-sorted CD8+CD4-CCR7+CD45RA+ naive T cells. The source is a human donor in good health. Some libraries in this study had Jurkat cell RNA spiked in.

CDR3 loop: CASSEEPEGYTF. The DNA of the CDR3 is TGTGCCAGCAGTGAAGAGCCGGAGGGCTACACCTTC. This sequence joins TRBV25-1 and TRBJ1-2; the D is unclear. The CDR3 has 12 amino acids. Trimming left V 2 bases short and J 8 bases short, with 9 bases between. Germline V lookup: CDR1 MGHDK, CDR2 SYGVNS.